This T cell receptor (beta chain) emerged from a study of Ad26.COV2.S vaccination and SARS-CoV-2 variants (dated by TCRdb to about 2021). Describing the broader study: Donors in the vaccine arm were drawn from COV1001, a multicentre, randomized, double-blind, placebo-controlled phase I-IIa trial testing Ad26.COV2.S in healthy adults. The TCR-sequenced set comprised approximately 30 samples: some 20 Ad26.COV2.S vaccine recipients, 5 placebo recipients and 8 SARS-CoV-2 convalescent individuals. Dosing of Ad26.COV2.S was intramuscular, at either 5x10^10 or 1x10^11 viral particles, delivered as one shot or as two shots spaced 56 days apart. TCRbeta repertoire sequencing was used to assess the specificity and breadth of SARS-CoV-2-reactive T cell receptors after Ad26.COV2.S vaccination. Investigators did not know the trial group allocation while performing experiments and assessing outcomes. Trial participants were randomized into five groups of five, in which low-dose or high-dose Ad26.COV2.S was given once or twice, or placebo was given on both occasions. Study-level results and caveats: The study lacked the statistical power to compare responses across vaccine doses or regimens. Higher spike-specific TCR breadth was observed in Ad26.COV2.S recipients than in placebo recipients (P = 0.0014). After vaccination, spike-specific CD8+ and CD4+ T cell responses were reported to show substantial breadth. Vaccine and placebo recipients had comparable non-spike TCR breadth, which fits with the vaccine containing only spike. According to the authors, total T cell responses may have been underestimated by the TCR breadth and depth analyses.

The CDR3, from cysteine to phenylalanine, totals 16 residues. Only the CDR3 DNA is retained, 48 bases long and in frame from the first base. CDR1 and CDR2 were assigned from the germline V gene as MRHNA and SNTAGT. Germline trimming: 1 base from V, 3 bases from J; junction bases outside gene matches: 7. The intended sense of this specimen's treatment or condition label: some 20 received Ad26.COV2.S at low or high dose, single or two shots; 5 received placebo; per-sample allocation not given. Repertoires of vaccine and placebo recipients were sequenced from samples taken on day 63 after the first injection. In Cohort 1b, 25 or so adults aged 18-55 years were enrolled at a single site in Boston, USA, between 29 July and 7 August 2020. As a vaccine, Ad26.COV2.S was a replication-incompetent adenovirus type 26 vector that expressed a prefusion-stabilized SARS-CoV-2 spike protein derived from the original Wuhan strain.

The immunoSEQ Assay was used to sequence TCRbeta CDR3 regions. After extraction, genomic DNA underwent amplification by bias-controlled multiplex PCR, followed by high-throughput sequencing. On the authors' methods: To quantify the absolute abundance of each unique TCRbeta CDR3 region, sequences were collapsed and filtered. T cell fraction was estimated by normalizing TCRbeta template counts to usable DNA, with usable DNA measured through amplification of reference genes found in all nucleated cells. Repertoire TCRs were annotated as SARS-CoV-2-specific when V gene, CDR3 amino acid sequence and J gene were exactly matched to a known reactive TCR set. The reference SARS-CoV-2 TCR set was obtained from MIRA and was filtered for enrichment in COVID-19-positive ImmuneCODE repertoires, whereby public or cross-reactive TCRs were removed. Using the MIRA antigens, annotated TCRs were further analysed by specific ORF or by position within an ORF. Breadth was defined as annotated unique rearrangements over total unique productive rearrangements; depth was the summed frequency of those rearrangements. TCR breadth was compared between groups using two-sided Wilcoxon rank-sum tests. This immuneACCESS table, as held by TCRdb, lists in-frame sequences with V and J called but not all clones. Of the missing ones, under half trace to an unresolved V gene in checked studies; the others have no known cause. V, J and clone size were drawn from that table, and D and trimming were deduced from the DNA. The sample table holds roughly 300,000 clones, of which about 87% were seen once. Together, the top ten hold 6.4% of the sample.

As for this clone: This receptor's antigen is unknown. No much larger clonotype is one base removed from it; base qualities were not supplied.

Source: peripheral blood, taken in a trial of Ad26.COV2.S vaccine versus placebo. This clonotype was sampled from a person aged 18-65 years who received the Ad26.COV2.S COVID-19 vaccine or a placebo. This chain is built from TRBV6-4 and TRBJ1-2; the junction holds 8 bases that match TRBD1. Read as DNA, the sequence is TGTGCCAGCAGTGACTGGGACAGGCGTTTCTACTATGGCTACACCTTC. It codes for CASSDWDRRFYYGYTF.